These T cell receptor beta chains were read from a single sample in a study of cytomegalovirus exposure and HLA in healthy donors. This table comes from immunoSEQ multiplex PCR, and its TCRdb copy is limited to in-frame clones, with some not included. In the table there are under 200,000 clones, 65% to 85% of which are singletons. Input material: PBMCs. These receptors were taken from a woman aged 25-40 years in good health and CMV-seropositive. The CDR3 runs from the conserved cysteine through the conserved F or W. The D gene is left open where the match is weak. A row's size may be missing; if present it is once, few, many or a size class.

- | 15 | TRBJ2-5 | TRBD2 | TRBV6-6 | CASRRLAGSREAQYF | TGTGCCAGCAGAAGACTAGCGGGGAGTCGAGAGGCCCAGTACTTC
- | 14 | TRBJ2-7 | - | TRBV6-5 | CASSYSVRSYEQYF | TGTGCCAGCAGTTACTCGGTGAGATCCTACGAGCAGTACTTC
- | 17 | TRBJ2-1 | TRBD1 | TRBV10-3 | CAIRGNGQGTFYNEQFF | TGTGCCATCAGAGGGAATGGACAGGGGACCTTCTACAATGAGCAGTTCTTC
few | 15 | TRBJ2-7 | - | TRBV4-2 | CASSQEVEGSYEQYF | TGTGCCAGCAGCCAAGAGGTAGAGGGCTCCTACGAGCAGTACTTC
- | 15 | TRBJ2-4 | TRBD1 | TRBV7-2 | CASSRTGGQGNIQYF | TGTGCCAGCAGCCGGACAGGGGGACAGGGGAACATTCAGTACTTC
- | 14 | TRBJ1-2 | - | TRBV6-5 | CASRETGGNYGYTF | TGTGCCAGCAGGGAGACAGGAGGCAACTATGGCTACACCTTC
once | 15 | TRBJ1-4 | - | TRBV5-1 | CASSLAPLESEKLFF | TGCGCCAGCAGCTTGGCTCCCCTGGAGAGCGAAAAACTGTTTTTT
- | 16 | TRBJ2-2 | - | TRBV7-9 | CASSSPGLQNTGELFF | TGTGCCAGCAGCTCACCGGGACTGCAGAACACCGGGGAGCTGTTTTTT
few | 13 | TRBJ1-5 | - | TRBV2 | CASRPGISQPQHF | TGTGCCAGCAGACCCGGGATTTCCCAGCCCCAGCATTTT
few | 11 | TRBJ2-7 | - | TRBV25-1 | CASSGGYEQYF | TGTGCCAGCAGCGGGGGTTACGAGCAGTACTTC
few | 15 | TRBJ2-1 | TRBD2 | TRBV9 | CASSVGGDYYNEQFF | TGTGCCAGCAGCGTAGGCGGGGACTACTACAATGAGCAGTTCTTC
- | 15 | TRBJ1-1 | - | TRBV6-5 | CASSLDRLTNTEAFF | TGTGCCAGCAGCCTAGACAGGCTAACGAACACTGAAGCTTTCTTT
- | 15 | TRBJ1-2 | TRBD1 | TRBV2 | CASSAGQGHSYGYTF | TGTGCCAGCAGTGCCGGACAGGGGCACAGCTATGGCTACACCTTC
- | 13 | TRBJ1-2 | - | TRBV21-1 | CASSKVPGYGYTF | TGTGCCAGCAGCAAAGTGCCCGGCTATGGCTACACCTTC
- | 16 | TRBJ2-1 | TRBD1 | TRBV4-3 | CASSHPRVTGSYEQFF | TGCGCCAGCAGCCACCCCCGGGTGACAGGGTCCTATGAGCAGTTCTTC
- | 15 | TRBJ1-4 | TRBD1 | TRBV18 | CASSPRTGAEEKLFF | TGTGCCAGCTCCCCCAGGACAGGGGCAGAGGAAAAACTGTTTTTT
- | 16 | TRBJ2-6 | TRBD1 | TRBV7-3 | CASSPTGGTGANVLTF | TGTGCCAGCAGCCCCACAGGGGGCACTGGGGCCAACGTCCTGACTTTC
- | 15 | TRBJ1-6 | TRBD1 | TRBV6-6 | CASTPPGQKNSPLHF | TGTGCCAGCACCCCGCCGGGACAGAAAAATTCACCCCTCCACTTT
- | 14 | TRBJ1-1 | - | TRBV19 | CASRSRGGKTEAFF | TGTGCCAGTAGAAGCAGGGGAGGGAAGACTGAAGCTTTCTTT
- | 17 | TRBJ2-1 | - | TRBV5-5 | CASSLEGRSYIYNEQFF | TGTGCCAGCAGCTTGGAAGGGAGAAGCTATATCTACAATGAGCAGTTCTTC
- | 12 | TRBJ1-4 | - | TRBV28 | CASKRANEKLFF | TGTGCCAGTAAACGGGCTAATGAAAAACTGTTTTTT
- | 13 | TRBJ1-1 | - | TRBV19 | CASTTRGSAEAFF | TGTGCCAGTACCACCAGGGGAAGCGCTGAAGCTTTCTTT
few | 12 | TRBJ1-4 | - | TRBV6-1 | CAGSGDNEKLFF | TGTGCCGGCTCAGGGGACAATGAAAAACTGTTTTTT
few | 14 | TRBJ2-7 | - | TRBV29-1 | CSVVLADSSYEQYF | TGCAGCGTTGTTCTGGCGGACAGCTCCTACGAGCAGTACTTC
- | 16 | TRBJ1-5 | - | TRBV6-1 | CASSESRGSVNQPQHF | TGTGCCAGCAGTGAATCAAGAGGAAGCGTGAATCAGCCCCAGCATTTT
- | 16 | TRBJ2-5 | TRBD2 | TRBV2 | CASPPTLAVYQETQYF | TGTGCCAGCCCACCCACCCTAGCGGTGTACCAAGAGACCCAGTACTTC
- | 12 | TRBJ2-7 | - | TRBV7-9 | CASSSGDTEQYF | TGTGCCAGCAGCTCCGGGGACACGGAGCAGTACTTC
once | 15 | TRBJ1-5 | TRBD1 | TRBV7-8 | CASSLRTGLHQPQHF | TGTGCCAGCAGCTTGCGGACAGGTCTTCATCAGCCCCAGCATTTT
- | 12 | TRBJ1-1 | - | TRBV18 | CASSPQGAEAFF | TGTGCCAGCTCACCACAGGGGGCTGAAGCTTTCTTT
- | 16 | TRBJ2-7 | TRBD1 | TRBV5-1 | CASRDPPGQGGYEQYF | TGCGCCAGCAGAGATCCCCCGGGACAGGGGGGCTACGAGCAGTACTTC
- | 16 | TRBJ2-7 | TRBD1 | TRBV6-5 | CASSYRGGSSSYEQYF | TGTGCCAGCAGTTATAGAGGGGGCTCAAGCTCCTACGAGCAGTACTTC
- | 13 | TRBJ2-7 | TRBD2 | TRBV9 | CASSVGLANEQYF | TGTGCCAGCAGCGTAGGACTAGCTAACGAGCAGTACTTC